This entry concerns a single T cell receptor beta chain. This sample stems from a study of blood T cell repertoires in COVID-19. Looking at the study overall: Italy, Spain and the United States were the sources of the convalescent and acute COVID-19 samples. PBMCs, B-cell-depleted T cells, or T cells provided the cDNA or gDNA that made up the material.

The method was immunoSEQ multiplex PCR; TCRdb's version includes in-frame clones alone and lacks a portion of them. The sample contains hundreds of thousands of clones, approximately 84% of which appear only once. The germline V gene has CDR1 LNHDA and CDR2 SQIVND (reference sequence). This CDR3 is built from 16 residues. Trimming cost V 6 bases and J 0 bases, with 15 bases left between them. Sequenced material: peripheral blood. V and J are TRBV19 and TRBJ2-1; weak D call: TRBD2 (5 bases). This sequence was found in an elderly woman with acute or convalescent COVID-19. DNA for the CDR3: TGTGCCAGTAGGATTGGTAGCGCGAGCTCCTACAATGAGCAGTTCTTC. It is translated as CASRIGSASSYNEQFF.